The clone carrying this TCR beta chain turned up a few times. V gave up 6 bases and J gave up 2 bases; unmatched junction bases: 5. Germline CDR1 DFQATT, CDR2 SNEGSKA (reference sequence). CDR3 length equals 14 residues. The authors sequenced patients whose flow cytometry had shown CD8+CD57+ cell expansion. The data belong to a study of CD8+CD57+ T cells in acquired aplastic anemia. CDR3 and TCR beta VDJ profiling relied on genomic DNA as the template. MiXCR, applied by TCRdb to the reads, yields one record per CDR3 protein. This table holds about half a million distinct CDR3 sequences, roughly 34% found once.

V gene TRBV20-1 combines with J gene TRBJ2-3; 10 nucleotides agree with TRBD2. The clonotype originates from a human donor with aplastic anemia. Sequencing used sorted CD4+, CD8+, or CD8+CD57+ T cells (not recorded which) from PBMCs. CDR3 residues: CSAHGLAVTDTQYF. In DNA, the CDR3 is TGCAGTGCCCACGGACTAGCGGTCACAGATACGCAGTATTTT.